Each of the 17 T cell receptor beta chains below was sequenced from the same sample in a study of OX40 agonist ivuxolimab in advanced cancers. Assay: immunoSEQ multiplex PCR; the TCRdb copy retains only in-frame clones and omits some. The sample carries about 59,000 clones, 84% recorded once. The sample here was CD4+ or CD8+ T cells sorted from blood, taken in a trial of the OX40 agonist ivuxolimab. These receptors originate from an adult with an advanced solid tumor such as melanoma, head and neck, liver or kidney cancer.

The rearrangement uses TRBV30 and TRBJ2-3; D gene uncertain. V lost 2 bases and J 0 bases, leaving 3 bases between the germline ends. Germline V lookup: CDR1 GTSNPN, CDR2 SVGIG (reference sequence). The CDR3 extends over 12 amino acids. The CDR3 sequence: CAWSPSTDTQYF. CDR3 nucleotide sequence: TGTGCCTGGAGTCCTAGCACAGATACGCAGTATTTT.

The V and J genes are TRBV14 and TRBJ2-7; D unclear. Germline loops: CDR1 SGHDN, CDR2 FVKESK. With 0 bases removed from V and 5 bases from J, the gap between germline ends came to 5 bases. This CDR3 is 12 amino acids long. This CDR3 is CASSQDRDEQYF. The CDR3, as DNA: TGTGCCAGCAGCCAAGATAGGGACGAGCAGTACTTC.

V and J are TRBV7-3 and TRBJ2-5; TRBD1 matches 8 bases. The germline V gene has CDR1 SGHTA and CDR2 FQGTGA. The CDR3 is 16 residues long. With V trimmed by 5 bases and J by 5 bases, 13 bases remained unmatched. Written as DNA, the CDR3 is TGTGCCAGCAGCCCGCGCACAGGGGGGCCGGAGGAGACCCAGTACTTC. Amino acid sequence: CASSPRTGGPEETQYF.

This sequence joins TRBV29-1 and TRBJ1-1; 8 nucleotides line up with TRBD1. The CDR3 has 13 amino acids. Trimming at V came to 7 bases and at J to 1 base, leaving 5 bases not matched to a gene. Germline V gives CDR1 SQVTM, CDR2 ANQGSEA. Here the CDR3 DNA reads TGCAGCGCCTTAGACAGGGGGAACACTGAAGCTTTCTTT. As protein: CSALDRGNTEAFF. The complete variable domain, with remaining parts taken from reference TRBV29-1 and TRBJ1-1, reads SAVISQKPSRDICQRGTSLTIQCQVDSQVTMMFWYRQQPGQSLTLIATANQGSEATYESGFVIDKFPISRPNLTFSTLTVSNMSPEDSSIYLCSALDRGNTEAFFGQGTRLTVV.

The chain carries TRBV21-1 and TRBJ2-1; TRBD2 is the table's D call and was not checked against the DNA. TRBV21-1 is a recognized pseudogene. The CDR3 covers 15 residues. DNA for the CDR3: TGTGCCAGCGGCCATCCCGGGACTATCTATCATGAGCAGTTCTTC. Protein: CASGHPGTIYHEQFF.

The V and J genes are TRBV6-1 and TRBJ2-5; 7 bases are shared with TRBD1. The junction had 8 bases not matched to a gene; V was cut back by 6 bases and J by 7 bases. The V gene's germline CDR1 is MNHNS and CDR2 SASEGT. This CDR3 contains 13 residues. CDR3 DNA sequence: TGTGCCAGCAGCCGAGGGGGCGAGGGGACCCAGTACTTC. Translation: CASSRGGEGTQYF.

The chain recombines TRBV4-1 with TRBJ2-3; D perhaps matches TRBD2 (5 bases). There are 13 residues in the CDR3. Germline lookup yields CDR1 MGHRA and CDR2 YSYEKL. V was shortened by 5 bases and J by 5 bases, with 11 bases between the two germline ends. The CDR3 loop reads CASSTTEGDTQYF. CDR3 sequence (DNA): TGCGCCAGCAGCACAACAGAGGGAGATACGCAGTATTTT.

This rearrangement joins TRBV5-1 to TRBJ2-1; 10 positions agree with TRBD2. The CDR3 sequence is 15 residues long. V lost 2 bases to trimming and J lost 8 bases; unmatched junction nucleotides: 7. CDR1 and CDR2 from the germline V gene are SGHRS and YFSETQ. The CDR3 DNA reads TGCGCCAGCAGCTTCATCACTAGCGGGGTTGATGAGCAGTTCTTC. It yields the protein CASSFITSGVDEQFF.

About this clone: The sample contains more than one DNA sequence encoding this CDR3. The chain combines TRBV29-1 with TRBJ1-2; the D is unclear. Germline V CDR1 and CDR2: SQVTM, ANQGSEA. V dropped 2 bases and J dropped 8 bases, with 6 bases sitting between them. This CDR3 region has 10 residues. The CDR3 loop is CSVETGGYTF. The CDR3 DNA sequence: TGCAGCGTTGAAACGGGGGGCTACACCTTC.

This clone was detected only a few times. The chain links TRBV19 to TRBJ2-1; a weak D match, TRBD2 (5 bases). The CDR3 loop spans 15 amino acids. Germline assignment: CDR1 LNHDA and CDR2 SQIVND (reference sequence). V was clipped by 3 bases and J by 3 bases, with 12 bases between them. CDR3 nucleotides: TGTGCCAGTAGTATGGCAGCTAGCTTCTACAATGAGCAGTTCTTC. Protein: CASSMAASFYNEQFF.

The chain carries TRBV29-1 and TRBJ2-5; the D is unclear. Trimming left V 3 bases short and J 2 bases short, with 13 bases between. Germline V gene data show CDR1 as SQVTM and CDR2 as ANQGSEA. The CDR3 length is 14 residues. Here the CDR3 reads CSVDAFSAQETQYF. The CDR3 nucleotides read TGCAGCGTTGATGCGTTTTCGGCGCAAGAGACCCAGTACTTC. The entire variable domain, with the rest obtained from reference TRBV29-1 and TRBJ2-5, is as follows: SAVISQKPSRDICQRGTSLTIQCQVDSQVTMMFWYRQQPGQSLTLIATANQGSEATYESGFVIDKFPISRPNLTFSTLTVSNMSPEDSSIYLCSVDAFSAQETQYFGPGTRLLVL.

The chain recombines TRBV2 with TRBJ2-7, with 8 bases identical to TRBD1. CDR3 length: 14 amino acids. Germline V gene sequence: CDR1 SNHLY, CDR2 FYNNEI. V trimming: 5 bases; J trimming: 6 bases; junction bases outside the gene matches: 9. CDR3 bases: TGTGCCAGCAGTCTTCAGGACAGGGCAGCCGAGCAGTACTTC. Translating it yields CASSLQDRAAEQYF.

The V and J genes are TRBV7-2 and TRBJ2-3; D is perhaps TRBD1 or TRBD2 (7 bases each). Trimming cost V 1 base and J 3 bases, with 14 bases left between them. The CDR3 spans 16 residues. The germline V gene encodes CDR1 SGHTA and CDR2 FQGNSA. The CDR3 coding sequence is TGTGCCAGCAGCTTAGATGGGCAGGGGGGGACAGATACGCAGTATTTT. Encoded protein: CASSLDGQGGTDTQYF.

The chain combines TRBV2 with TRBJ2-2, with D unresolved. CDR3 size: 14 residues. Germline CDR1 is SNHLY and CDR2 is FYNNEI. V lost 8 bases to trimming and J lost 2 bases, with 12 bases between them. The CDR3 DNA sequence: TGTGCCAGCGGGAAATACCGAAACACCGGGGAGCTGTTTTTT. This sequence encodes CASGKYRNTGELFF. The entire variable domain, with the rest obtained from reference TRBV2 and TRBJ2-2, is as follows: EPEVTQTPSHQVTQMGQEVILRCVPISNHLYFYWYRQILGQKVEFLVSFYNNEISEKSEIFDDQFSVERPDGSNFTLKIRSTKLEDSAMYFCASGKYRNTGELFFGEGSRLTVL.

This chain links TRBV5-4 with TRBJ2-3; the match to TRBD2 covers 10 bases. The germline gives CDR1 SGHNT, CDR2 YYREEE (reference sequence). V shed 1 base and J 1 base; nucleotides not matched to a gene: 3. The CDR3 totals 16 residues. As DNA, the CDR3 is TGTGCCAGCAGCTTGAGCGGGGGGGCCGGCACAGATACGCAGTATTTT. As protein: CASSLSGGAGTDTQYF.

The chain combines TRBV30 with TRBJ2-2, with 8 bases that match TRBD2. The germline gives CDR1 GTSNPN, CDR2 SVGIG (reference sequence). The length of the CDR3 is 15 residues. Losses at the gene ends were 5 bases for V and 0 bases for J; bases not matched to a gene: 5. The chain's CDR3 is CAWRWGLANTGELFF. For the CDR3, the DNA is TGTGCCTGGCGGTGGGGACTAGCGAACACCGGGGAGCTGTTTTTT. The complete variable domain, with remaining parts taken from reference TRBV30 and TRBJ2-2, reads SQTIHQWPATLVQPVGSPLSLECTVEGTSNPNLYWYRQAAGRGLQLLFYSVGIGQISSEVPQNLSASRPQDRQFILSSKKLLLSDSGFYLCAWRWGLANTGELFFGEGSRLTVL.

This chain uses TRBV28 with TRBJ1-1; perhaps TRBD1 as D (6 bases). The V end was cut by 7 bases, the J end by 5 bases, with 14 bases between. CDR3 length: 13 amino acids. Germline V gene lookup returns CDR1 MDHEN and CDR2 SYDVKM. The CDR3 region is CASNKQGWTEAFF. The CDR3 DNA is TGTGCCAGCAATAAACAGGGTTGGACTGAAGCTTTCTTT.